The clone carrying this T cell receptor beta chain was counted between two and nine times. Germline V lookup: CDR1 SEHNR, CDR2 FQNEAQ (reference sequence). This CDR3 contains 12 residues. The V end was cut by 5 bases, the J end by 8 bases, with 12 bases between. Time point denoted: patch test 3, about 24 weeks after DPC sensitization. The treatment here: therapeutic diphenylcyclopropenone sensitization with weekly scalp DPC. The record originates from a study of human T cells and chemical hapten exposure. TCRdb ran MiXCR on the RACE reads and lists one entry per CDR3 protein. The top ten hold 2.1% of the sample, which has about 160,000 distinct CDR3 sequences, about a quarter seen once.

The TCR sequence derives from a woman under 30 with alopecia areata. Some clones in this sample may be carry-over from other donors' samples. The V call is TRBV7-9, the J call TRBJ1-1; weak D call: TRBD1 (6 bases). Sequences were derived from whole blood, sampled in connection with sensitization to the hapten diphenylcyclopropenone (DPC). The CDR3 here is CASSPGGGEAFF. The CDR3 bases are TGTGCCAGCAGCCCAGGAGGGGGAGAAGCTTTCTTT.